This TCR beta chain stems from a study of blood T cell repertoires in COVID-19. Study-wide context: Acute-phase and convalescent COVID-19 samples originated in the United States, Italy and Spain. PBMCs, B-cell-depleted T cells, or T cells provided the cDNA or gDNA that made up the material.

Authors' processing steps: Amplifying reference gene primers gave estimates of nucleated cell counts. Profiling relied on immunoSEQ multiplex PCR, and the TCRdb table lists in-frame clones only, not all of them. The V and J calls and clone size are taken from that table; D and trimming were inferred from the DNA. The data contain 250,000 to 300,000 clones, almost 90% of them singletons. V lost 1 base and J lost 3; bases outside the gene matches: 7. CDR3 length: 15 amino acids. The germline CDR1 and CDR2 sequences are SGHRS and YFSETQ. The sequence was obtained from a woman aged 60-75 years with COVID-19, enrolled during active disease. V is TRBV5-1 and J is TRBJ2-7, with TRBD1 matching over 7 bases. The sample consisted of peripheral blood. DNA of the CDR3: TGCGCCAGCAGCTTGCAACAGGGGATCGGCTACGAGCAGTACTTC. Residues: CASSLQQGIGYEQYF. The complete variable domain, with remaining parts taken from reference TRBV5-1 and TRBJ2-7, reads KAGVTQTPRYLIKTRGQQVTLSCSPISGHRSVSWYQQTPGQGLQFLFEYFSETQRNKGNFPGRFSGRQFSNSRSEMNVSTLELGDSALYLCASSLQQGIGYEQYFGPGTRLTVT.